The 21 T cell receptor beta chains given below trace back to one sample, sequenced in a study of regulatory T cells in long-lasting Graves disease. Combining iRepertoire HTBI primers with Arm-PCR of CDR3 regions, the authors built TCR beta libraries. TCRdb re-called the multiplex PCR reads with MiXCR, one entry per CDR3 protein. The sample shows 350,000 to 450,000 distinct CDR3 sequences, around 21% of them seen only once. As for time point: persistent/refractory GD, antithyroid drugs over 5 years with positive TRAb. RNA from PBMCs was the source of the TCR library. The specimen comprised peripheral blood mononuclear cells (PBMCs), sampled when the disease was refractory, from a patient treated with antithyroid drugs. The receptors were gathered from a female donor with Graves disease.

There are many counts of this clonotype. The chain is built from TRBV3-1 and TRBJ2-7; the D call may be TRBD1 or TRBD2 (6 bases each). The germline V and J ends were trimmed by 3 bases and 2 bases, with 17 bases remaining between them. CDR3 length equals 16 residues. Per the germline V gene, CDR1 is LGHDT and CDR2 is YNNKEL (reference sequence). CDR3 bases: TGTGCCAGCAGCCAGACTCCCGGGGGCGGGACCTACGAGCAGTACTTC. It yields the protein CASSQTPGGGTYEQYF.

V is TRBV10-2 and J is TRBJ2-7, with D unclear. Germline CDR1 reads WSHSY; CDR2 reads SAAADI. Trimming removed 4 bases at V and 0 bases at J, with 7 bases between. CDR3 size: 13 residues. Written as DNA, the CDR3 is TGCGCCAGCAGTGTCCTACTCTCCTACGAGCAGTACTTC. Translation: CASSVLLSYEQYF.

This clonotype has a count of ten or more. The chain combines TRBV10-3 with TRBJ1-4; D is perhaps TRBD1 (6 bases). CDR1 is ENHRY and CDR2 is SYGVKD in the germline V gene. Trimming stripped 3 bases from V and 0 bases from J, with 8 bases between. This CDR3 contains 15 residues. CDR3 in DNA: TGTGCCATCAGTGAAGGGGGTGCAACTAATGAAAAACTGTTTTTT. Its protein is CAISEGGATNEKLFF.

The chain uses TRBV7-9 and TRBJ2-5; 8 nucleotides agree with TRBD2. CDR3 length: 16 amino acids. Germline CDR1 and CDR2: SEHNR and FQNEAQ (reference sequence). V lost 3 bases to trimming and J lost 5 bases; unmatched junction nucleotides: 11. The CDR3 is CASSFLSGGAGETQYF. CDR3 nucleotides: TGTGCCAGCAGCTTCTTAAGCGGGGGTGCTGGCGAGACCCAGTACTTC.

This clonotype appeared once. V and J are TRBV6-5 and TRBJ2-7; 11 positions match TRBD1. The CDR3 extends over 14 amino acids. V gave up 2 bases and J gave up 7 bases; unmatched junction bases: 4. Germline CDR1 is MNHEY and CDR2 is SVGAGI. The CDR3 here is CASSYGQGAEEQYF. The CDR3 DNA follows: TGTGCCAGCAGTTACGGACAGGGGGCCGAAGAGCAGTACTTC.

The chain employs TRBV5-4 and TRBJ2-7; 7 bases agree with TRBD2. Germline CDR1 is SGHNT and CDR2 is YYREEE (reference sequence). J lost 5 bases, V lost 3 bases, and 11 bases had no gene match. This CDR3 spans 15 amino acids. The CDR3: CASSSARRETHEQYF. CDR3 sequence (DNA): TGTGCCAGCAGCTCCGCCCGGCGGGAGACCCACGAGCAGTACTTC.

As for this clonotype: Germline and junction disagree at one end, which may indicate a read error. The chain employs TRBV7-9 and TRBJ1-3; 7 nucleotides match TRBD1. Germline V gene sequence: CDR1 SEHNR, CDR2 FQNEAQ (reference sequence). The CDR3 is 15 residues long. CDR3 residues: CASSHDRVSGNTIYF. The CDR3 nucleotides read TGCGCCAGCAGCCACGACAGGGTCTCTGGAAACACCATATATTTT.

In its sample, this clonotype was seen a few times. The J gene is TRBJ2-1, the V gene TRBV7-2; a weak D match, TRBD2 (7 bases). The CDR3 runs 15 residues. Germline V CDR1 and CDR2: SGHTA, FQGNSA. V gave up 3 bases and J gave up 7 bases, with 16 bases separating them. Here the CDR3 reads CASSFDRTRKNEQFF. The CDR3, as DNA: TGTGCCAGCAGCTTCGACAGGACTAGGAAGAATGAGCAGTTCTTC.

This clonotype was detected only a few times. The V call is TRBV2, the J call TRBJ2-2; D is perhaps TRBD1 or TRBD2 (5 bases each). V lost 4 bases and J lost 2, with 20 bases in between. The germline gives CDR1 SNHLY, CDR2 FYNNEI. This CDR3 has 18 residues. Here the CDR3 reads CASSGFLTLGDNTGELFF. As DNA, the CDR3 is TGTGCCAGCAGTGGATTTCTGACGCTGGGGGATAACACCGGGGAGCTGTTTTTT.

Ten or more counts support this clonotype. The rearrangement links TRBV28 to TRBJ2-7; unclear D gene. The germline V gene has CDR1 MDHEN and CDR2 SYDVKM. This CDR3 contains 16 residues. The germline V and J ends were trimmed by 3 bases and 1 base, with 16 bases remaining between them. This CDR3 is CASSFGQRLRSYEQYF. CDR3 bases: TGTGCCAGCAGTTTCGGGCAGCGCTTGAGGTCCTACGAGCAGTACTTC.

This clonotype was seen a handful of times. CDR3 region: CASSLPLGEREGSYEQYF. The DNA for the CDR3 is TGTGCCAGCAGCTTACCTCTAGGCGAGCGGGAGGGCTCCTACGAGCAGTACTTC. The gene calls are TRBV13 and TRBJ2-7; 10 bases align to TRBD2. Germline V gene lookup returns CDR1 PRHDT and CDR2 FYEKMQ (reference sequence). Unmatched junction bases numbered 10, after V lost 2 bases and J lost 0 bases. The CDR3 extends over 18 amino acids. Variable domain in full (rest from reference TRBV13 and TRBJ2-7): AAGVIQSPRHLIKEKRETATLKCYPIPRHDTVYWYQQGPGQDPQFLISFYEKMQSDKGSIPDRFSAQQFSDYHSELNMSSLELGDSALYFCASSLPLGEREGSYEQYFGPGTRLTVT.

This clonotype was detected a few times. The chain links TRBV19 to TRBJ2-1, with a weak D call TRBD2 (5 bases). The CDR3 is 14 residues long. Trimming removed 8 bases at V and 0 bases at J, with 11 bases between. Germline lookup yields CDR1 LNHDA and CDR2 SQIVND (reference sequence). The CDR3 bases are TGTGCCAGTCGTCGGGAAAGCTCCTACAATGAGCAGTTCTTC. The encoded protein is CASRRESSYNEQFF.

As to this clonotype: One end of the junction fails to match germline, which may point to a read error. The chain recombines TRBV19 with TRBJ2-7, with D possibly matching TRBD1 (6 bases). Germline V gives CDR1 LNHDA, CDR2 SQIVND (reference sequence). This CDR3 comprises 15 residues. The CDR3 reads CASSILQGSSYEQDF. CDR3 DNA: TGTGCCAGTAGTATCTTGCAGGGGAGCTCCTACGAGCAGGACTTC.

About this clonotype itself: An end of the junction does not agree with germline; a read error may underlie this. The rearrangement joins TRBV10-1 to TRBJ2-2; 13 bases line up with TRBD2. CDR1 is WNHNN and CDR2 is SYGVQD in the germline V gene (reference sequence). The CDR3 loop spans 17 amino acids. CDR3 DNA sequence: TGCGCCAGCCTCGGACTAGCGGGAGCGATCCTGACCGGGGAGCCGTTTTTT. Protein sequence: CASLGLAGAILTGEPFF.

The chain couples TRBV19 to TRBJ1-1, with D possibly matching TRBD1 (5 bases). The CDR3 consists of 15 residues. V was pared by 2 bases and J by 0 bases, with 10 bases between. CDR1 is LNHDA, CDR2 SQIVND, per germline (reference sequence). The DNA of the CDR3 is TGTGCCAGTAGTATACAGGCAGGGATGAACACTGAAGCTTTCTTT. This gives the protein CASSIQAGMNTEAFF.

This rearrangement joins TRBV15 to TRBJ2-7, with 7 bases identical to TRBD2. Germline V gene lookup returns CDR1 LNHNV and CDR2 YYDKDF (reference sequence). The CDR3 contains 15 residues. The V and J ends lost 5 bases and 7 bases, in that order; junction bases with no gene match: 14. The CDR3 loop reads CATSEDAGLVREQYF. The DNA of the CDR3 is TGTGCCACCAGCGAGGACGCTGGACTAGTGAGAGAGCAGTACTTC. Full variable domain (missing parts from reference TRBV15 and TRBJ2-7): DAMVIQNPRYQVTQFGKPVTLSCSQTLNHNVMYWYQQKSSQAPKLLFHYYDKDFNNEADTPDNFQSRRPNTSFCFLDIRSPGLGDTAMYLCATSEDAGLVREQYFGPGTRLTVT.

The chain combines TRBV20-1 with TRBJ2-1; TRBD1 matches 7 bases. Trimming cost V 7 bases and J 4 bases; bases outside gene matches: 7. Germline V gene sequence: CDR1 DFQATT, CDR2 SNEGSKA (reference sequence). This CDR3 spans 13 amino acids. CDR3 loop: CSGGTENYNEQFF. The CDR3 DNA follows: TGCAGTGGAGGGACAGAGAATTACAATGAGCAGTTCTTC.

This clonotype was seen a few times. V and J are TRBV7-9 and TRBJ2-7, with 12 bases fitting TRBD2. Trimming at V came to 4 bases and at J to 3 bases, leaving 22 bases not matched to a gene. This CDR3 has 21 amino acids. Germline values: CDR1 SEHNR, CDR2 FQNEAQ (reference sequence). This chain's CDR3 is CASSSPVPGTARLAGVYEQYF. The CDR3, as DNA: TGTGCCAGCAGCTCGCCCGTACCCGGGACAGCCCGACTAGCGGGAGTCTACGAGCAGTACTTC.

This clonotype was observed a few times. V gene TRBV10-3 combines with J gene TRBJ2-7; 7 bases agree with TRBD1. The CDR3 contains 15 residues. The germline V gene has CDR1 ENHRY and CDR2 SYGVKD. V was clipped by 6 bases and J by 1 base; unmatched bases: 9. The CDR3 DNA sequence: TGTGCCATCAGGGTACCGGGGACAGAATCCTACGAGCAGTACTTC. This sequence encodes CAIRVPGTESYEQYF.

There are many counts of this clonotype. A read error may produce the germline difference seen at one junction end. The chain is built from TRBV30 and TRBJ1-6; D ambiguous. Germline V gives CDR1 GTSNPN, CDR2 SVGIG (reference sequence). The CDR3 loop spans 15 amino acids. The CDR3 protein is CARSGMGISNSPLHF. In DNA, the CDR3 is TGTGCCCGGAGTGGAATGGGAATTAGTAATTCACCCCTCCACTTT.

This rearrangement joins TRBV11-2 to TRBJ2-2, with D tentatively TRBD2 (7 bases). Trimming shortened V by 0 bases and J by 6 bases, and 11 bases separated the two germline ends. This CDR3 has 15 amino acids. The germline V gene has CDR1 SGHAT and CDR2 FQNNGV. The CDR3 coding sequence is TGTGCCAGCAGCTTAGAGGCGGGGGCAGCCGGGGAGCTGTTTTTT. It translates to CASSLEAGAAGELFF. The variable domain in full, with the rest retrieved from reference TRBV11-2 and TRBJ2-2, is EAGVAQSPRYKIIEKRQSVAFWCNPISGHATLYWYQQILGQGPKLLIQFQNNGVVDDSQLPKDRFSAERLKGVDSTLKIQPAKLEDSAVYLCASSLEAGAAGELFFGEGSRLTVL.